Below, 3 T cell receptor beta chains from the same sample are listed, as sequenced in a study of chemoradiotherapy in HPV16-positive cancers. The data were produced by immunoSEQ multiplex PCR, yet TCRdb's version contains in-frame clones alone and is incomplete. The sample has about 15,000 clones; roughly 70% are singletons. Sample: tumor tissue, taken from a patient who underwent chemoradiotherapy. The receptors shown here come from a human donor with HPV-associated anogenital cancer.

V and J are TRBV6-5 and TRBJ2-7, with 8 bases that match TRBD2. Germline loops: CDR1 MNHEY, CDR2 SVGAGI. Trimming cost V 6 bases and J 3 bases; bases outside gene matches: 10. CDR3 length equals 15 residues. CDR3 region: CASSEAPSGFYEQYF. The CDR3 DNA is TGTGCCAGCAGCGAGGCGCCTAGCGGGTTCTACGAGCAGTACTTC.

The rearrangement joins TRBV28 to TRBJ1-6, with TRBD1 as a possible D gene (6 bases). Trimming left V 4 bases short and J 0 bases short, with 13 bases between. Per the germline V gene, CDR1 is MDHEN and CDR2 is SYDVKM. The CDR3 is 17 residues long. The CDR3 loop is CASSSSGVSSYNSPLHF. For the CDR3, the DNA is TGTGCCAGCAGTTCATCAGGGGTCAGCTCCTATAATTCACCCCTCCACTTT.

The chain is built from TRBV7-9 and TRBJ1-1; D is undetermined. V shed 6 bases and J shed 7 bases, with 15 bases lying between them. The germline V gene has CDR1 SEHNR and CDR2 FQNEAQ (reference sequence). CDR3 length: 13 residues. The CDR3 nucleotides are TGTGCCAGCAGTTACAGTCTCACCATTGAAGCTTTCTTT. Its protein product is CASSYSLTIEAFF.